One sample yielded the 23 T cell receptor beta chains listed below, sequenced in a study of T cells in Graves' hyperthyroidism and ophthalmopathy. Amplified regions were TCR beta CDR3 sequences from RNA transcripts. First-round RT-PCR targeting the TCR CDR3 was performed with the HTBI primer set. One entry per CDR3 protein, called by TCRdb with MiXCR from the multiplex PCR reads. The sample lists around 380,000 distinct CDR3 sequences; approximately 12% were seen once. Sequencing input: blood. The receptor source for this set is a man aged 25-40 years with Graves' hyperthyroidism that later progressed to Graves' ophthalmopathy.

This rearrangement joins TRBV10-3 to TRBJ2-7; D possibly corresponds to TRBD2 (6 bases). The length of the CDR3 is 14 residues. CDR1 is ENHRY, CDR2 SYGVKD, per germline. Trimming took 4 bases from V and 2 from J, leaving 12 bases between them. The CDR3 DNA is TGTGCCATCAGTGGTGCGGGGTACCCCTACGAGCAGTACTTC. It specifies CAISGAGYPYEQYF.

This clonotype was counted many times. The chain uses TRBV20-1 and TRBJ2-1; D is uncertain. V dropped 0 bases and J dropped 0 bases, with 15 bases sitting between them. CDR1 DFQATT and CDR2 SNEGSKA come from the germline V gene (reference sequence). The CDR3 runs 17 residues. DNA of the CDR3: TGCAGTGCTAGAGATCTCGGCGTTACGAACTCCTACAATGAGCAGTTCTTC. Encoded protein: CSARDLGVTNSYNEQFF.

The CDR3 nucleotides read TGTGCCAGCAGCTTATGGTTAACGTCCTACGAGCAGTACTTC. Translated: CASSLWLTSYEQYF. The rearrangement uses TRBV11-3 and TRBJ2-7; the D is unclear. In germline, CDR1 is SGHNT, CDR2 YENEEA. The CDR3 extends over 14 amino acids. The V gene lost 2 bases and the J gene lost 1 base, with 9 bases spanning the gap.

The chain couples TRBV28 to TRBJ2-1; D may be TRBD1 (5 bases). V shed 7 bases and J shed 8 bases, with 9 bases lying between them. This CDR3 is built from 11 residues. Germline V gene data show CDR1 as MDHEN and CDR2 as SYDVKM. The CDR3, as DNA: TGTGCCAGCAAATGGGGCTATGAGCAGTTCTTC. Residues: CASKWGYEQFF.

V gene TRBV4-1 combines with J gene TRBJ2-1; tentatively, D is TRBD1 (5 bases). CDR1 is MGHRA, CDR2 YSYEKL, per germline. V was cut by 2 bases and J by 0 bases, with 11 bases left in between. The CDR3 loop spans 16 amino acids. CDR3 sequence (DNA): TGCGCCAGCAGCCAAAGGTACAGGAGCTCCTACAATGAGCAGTTCTTC. Amino acid sequence: CASSQRYRSSYNEQFF.

This clonotype has a count of ten or more. The rearrangement links TRBV2 to TRBJ1-1, with D unclear. Trimming removed 2 bases at V and 0 bases at J, with 7 bases between. Germline V CDR1 and CDR2: SNHLY, FYNNEI. The CDR3 runs to 14 residues. For the CDR3, the DNA is TGTGCCAGCAGTGAATCCCGGGTGAACACTGAAGCTTTCTTT. This codes for CASSESRVNTEAFF.

This clonotype is a singleton in its sample. The junction does not match germline at one end; this may be a read error. The rearrangement uses TRBV7-2 and TRBJ2-2; 8 nucleotides line up with TRBD1. The CDR3 sequence is 17 residues long. From germline, CDR1 is SGHTA and CDR2 FQGNSA. The chain's CDR3 is CASSPTGRQGNTGELSF. In nucleotides, the CDR3 is TGTGCCAGCAGCCCCACCGGGCGACAGGGGAACACCGGGGAGCTGTCTTTT.

This clonotype was recorded at least ten times. The gene calls are TRBV28 and TRBJ2-7; TRBD2 matches at 7 bases. The CDR3 covers 14 residues. Germline assignment: CDR1 MDHEN and CDR2 SYDVKM. The ends lost 3 bases at V and 5 bases at J; junction bases unmatched: 7. Here the CDR3 DNA reads TGTGCCAGCAGTTTCCGGGGGAGGGCCAACGAGCAGTACTTC. Translating it yields CASSFRGRANEQYF.

The chain couples TRBV5-1 to TRBJ1-2; 9 positions match TRBD1. This CDR3 region has 15 residues. In germline, CDR1 is SGHRS, CDR2 YFSETQ. Trimming at V came to 3 bases and at J to 3 bases, leaving 6 bases not matched to a gene. DNA for the CDR3: TGCGCCAGCAGCTCAACAGGGGGCTCGGACTATGGCTACACCTTC. It codes for CASSSTGGSDYGYTF.

The gene calls are TRBV5-1 and TRBJ1-2; a possible D gene is TRBD1 (5 bases). The CDR3 is 17 residues long. Germline lookup yields CDR1 SGHRS and CDR2 YFSETQ. Trimming shortened V by 0 bases and J by 9 bases, and 24 bases separated the two germline ends. CDR3 amino acids: CASSLAEGPRGTCSYTF. As DNA, the CDR3 is TGCGCCAGCAGCTTGGCCGAAGGACCGCGAGGGACCTGTAGCTACACCTTC.

This clonotype was seen repeatedly, ten times or more. The chain is built from TRBV28 and TRBJ1-4; 11 bases fit TRBD1. The CDR3 is made up of 16 amino acids. Per the germline V gene, CDR1 is MDHEN and CDR2 is SYDVKM. V lost 4 bases to trimming and J lost 8 bases; unmatched junction nucleotides: 9. The CDR3 nucleotides read TGTGCCAGCAGTTCGGGAGGGACAGGGGGTCGGGAAAAACTGTTTTTT. This codes for CASSSGGTGGREKLFF.

This clonotype was found a few times. A much larger clone is a single base away; this may be a read error. The chain employs TRBV6-1 and TRBJ1-5; tentative D call: TRBD1 (5 bases). The germline V and J ends were trimmed by 10 bases and 0 bases, with 16 bases remaining between them. Germline values: CDR1 MNHNS, CDR2 SASEGT. The CDR3 totals 15 residues. Here the CDR3 DNA reads TGTGCCAACAGACACGGGGGGGGTAGCAATCAGCCCCAGCATTTT. Protein product: CANRHGGGSNQPQHF.

The chain has TRBV20-1 and TRBJ1-5; 7 nucleotides agree with TRBD1. Trimming removed 1 base from V and 0 bases from J; junction bases left unmatched: 6. The germline CDR1 and CDR2 sequences are DFQATT and SNEGSKA (reference sequence). The CDR3 is 16 residues long. For the CDR3, the DNA is TGCAGTGCTAGAGTGGGGACAGATTATAGCAATCAGCCCCAGCATTTT. This translates into CSARVGTDYSNQPQHF.

In its sample, this clonotype was seen a few times. The V call is TRBV7-3, the J call TRBJ2-2; D uncertain. The germline CDR1 and CDR2 sequences are SGHTA and FQGTGA. V lost 5 bases, J lost 6 bases, and 7 bases lay in between. The CDR3 totals 12 residues. The CDR3 bases are TGTGCCAGCAGCAAGAGATCCGGGGAGCTGTTTTTT. The encoded protein is CASSKRSGELFF.

This clonotype was recorded at least ten times. V gene TRBV20-1 combines with J gene TRBJ2-7, with TRBD1 identical over 9 bases. Looked up from germline, CDR1 is DFQATT and CDR2 is SNEGSKA (reference sequence). This CDR3 has 11 residues. The junction had 6 bases not matched to a gene; V was cut back by 3 bases and J by 12 bases. The CDR3 DNA sequence: TGCAGTGCTAGGAGGGGACAGGGTGCGTACTTC. This gives the protein CSARRGQGAYF.

This clonotype was seen repeatedly, ten times or more. The chain carries TRBV5-1 and TRBJ2-7; 7 positions match TRBD2. Germline trimming cut 6 bases from V and 6 bases from J; bases unmatched to any gene: 12. Germline CDR1 and CDR2: SGHRS and YFSETQ. This CDR3 region has 14 residues. CDR3 DNA sequence: TGCGCCAGCACGAGGGAGGGGCCTAAGGGCGAGCAGTACTTC. Translation gives CASTREGPKGEQYF.

This clonotype was observed many times. The DNA for the CDR3 is TGTGCCCGGGGTACTAGCTCCTACAATGAGCAGTTCTTC. Its protein product is CARGTSSYNEQFF. The chain has TRBV30 and TRBJ2-1; maybe TRBD2 (5 bases). Per germline, CDR1 GTSNPN and CDR2 SVGIG (reference sequence). This CDR3 is 13 amino acids long. Trimming pared 8 bases from V and 0 bases from J, leaving 11 bases between.

This clonotype was counted many times. V gene TRBV20-1 combines with J gene TRBJ2-2, with TRBD2 as a possible D gene (5 bases). CDR1 and CDR2 (germline): DFQATT, SNEGSKA (reference sequence). The CDR3 extends over 11 amino acids. V was shortened by 5 bases and J by 5 bases, with 6 bases between the two germline ends. The CDR3 sequence is CSAGRTGELFF. CDR3 bases: TGCAGTGCTGGGAGAACCGGGGAGCTGTTTTTT.

This clonotype was recorded many times. This sequence joins TRBV3-1 and TRBJ2-2; a possible D gene is TRBD2 (5 bases). The V end lost 2 bases, the J end lost 2 bases, and 9 bases lay between the germline ends. Per the germline V gene, CDR1 is LGHDT and CDR2 is YNNKEL (reference sequence). The CDR3 has 15 amino acids. The CDR3 region is CASSQRLANTGELFF. The CDR3 DNA follows: TGTGCCAGCAGCCAACGCCTAGCTAACACCGGGGAGCTGTTTTTT.

The chain has TRBV5-1 and TRBJ2-2; 7 bases are shared with TRBD1. The trim removed 4 bases at V and 6 bases at J, leaving 6 bases unmatched. The germline gives CDR1 SGHRS, CDR2 YFSETQ. The CDR3 extends over 14 amino acids. CDR3 protein: CASSPRQGPGELFF. The CDR3, as DNA: TGCGCCAGCAGCCCCCGACAGGGTCCCGGGGAGCTGTTTTTT.

This clonotype was counted ten times or more. CDR3 coding DNA: TGTGCCAGCAGTGAAGAGACTAGCGGGGTCAATGAGCAGTTCTTC. This codes for CASSEETSGVNEQFF. The chain joins TRBV6-1 to TRBJ2-1; the match to TRBD2 covers 11 bases. The CDR3 runs 15 residues. Germline V CDR1 and CDR2: MNHNS, SASEGT. V shed 1 base, J shed 6 bases, and the junction held 2 bases outside the gene matches.

A few counts support this clonotype. The chain recombines TRBV3-1 with TRBJ2-2, with D uncertain. The V gene lost 1 base and the J gene lost 2 bases, with 5 bases spanning the gap. CDR3 size: 14 residues. Germline V lookup: CDR1 LGHDT, CDR2 YNNKEL (reference sequence). The CDR3 here is CASSQAYNTGELFF. The CDR3 DNA is TGTGCCAGCAGCCAAGCATATAACACCGGGGAGCTGTTTTTT. Complete variable domain (other parts from reference TRBV3-1 and TRBJ2-2): DTAVSQTPKYLVTQMGNDKSIKCEQNLGHDTMYWYKQDSKKFLKIMFSYNNKELIINETVPNRFSPKSPDKAHLNLHINSLELGDSAVYFCASSQAYNTGELFFGEGSRLTVL.

Many counts were recorded for this clonotype. Here the CDR3 reads CASSKSDSPLHF. CDR3 nucleotide sequence: TGTGCCAGCAGCAAAAGCGATTCACCCCTCCACTTT. V is TRBV9 and J is TRBJ1-6; D not resolved. CDR3 length equals 12 residues. Germline CDR1 is SGDLS and CDR2 is YYNGEE. Trimming cost V 4 bases and J 8 bases, with 7 bases left between them. The full variable domain, with the rest looked up from reference TRBV9 and TRBJ1-6, is DSGVTQTPKHLITATGQRVTLRCSPRSGDLSVYWYQQSLDQGLQFLIQYYNGEERAKGNILERFSAQQFPDLHSELNLSSLELGDSALYFCASSKSDSPLHFGNGTRLTVT.